What follows are 15 T cell receptor beta chains derived from one specimen sequenced in a study of T cell clonotyping in hematopoietic cell transplantation. Time point defined: recipient sample about 28 days before transplant, after cytoreduction. TCRdb keeps only in-frame clones here, not all; method: immunoSEQ multiplex PCR. The sample records some 49,000 clones, about nine tenths being singletons. The material was peripheral blood mononuclear cells, obtained before stem cell transplant. The receptor source for this set is a man between 60 and 70 years old with biphenotypic leukemia. Some clones in this sample may be carry-over from other donors' samples.

This clone was detected once. The genes are TRBV6-1 and TRBJ1-1; D is uncertain. The CDR3 sequence is 15 residues long. CDR1 is MNHNS and CDR2 is SASEGT in the germline V gene. The V end lost 1 base, the J end lost 4 bases, and 13 bases lay between the germline ends. The CDR3 region has the DNA TGTGCCAGCAGTGAAGAGAACATCGGCGGCACTGAAGCTTTCTTT. Translation gives CASSEENIGGTEAFF.

This chain connects TRBV4-1 to TRBJ2-5; D tentatively fits TRBD1 or TRBD2 (6 bases each). CDR3 length: 15 amino acids. V lost 3 bases and J lost 3, with 14 bases in between. From germline, CDR1 is MGHRA and CDR2 YSYEKL. CDR3 bases: TGCGCCAGCAGCCAGGGGCCCGGGGGCGAAGAGACCCAGTACTTC. It specifies CASSQGPGGEETQYF.

The V call is TRBV19, the J call TRBJ1-4; D gene ambiguous. The CDR3 is 13 residues long. V lost 8 bases and J 7 bases, leaving 14 bases between the germline ends. Germline V gene sequence: CDR1 LNHDA, CDR2 SQIVND (reference sequence). CDR3 region: CASGKDGPEKLFF. The DNA for the CDR3 is TGTGCCAGTGGTAAGGACGGCCCTGAAAAACTGTTTTTT.

The V and J genes are TRBV2 and TRBJ2-7; the D call may be TRBD1 or TRBD2 (5 bases each). The CDR3 loop spans 14 amino acids. V lost 4 bases to trimming and J lost 4 bases, with 14 bases between them. CDR1 SNHLY and CDR2 FYNNEI come from the germline V gene. The CDR3 coding sequence is TGTGCCAGCAGTGGGGACGCTCCGAGATACGAGCAGTACTTC. Encoded protein: CASSGDAPRYEQYF.

This chain joins TRBV19 and TRBJ1-5; 8 bases are a match to TRBD1. The CDR3 length is 13 residues. V lost 6 bases and J lost 6; bases outside the gene matches: 4. Germline V CDR1 and CDR2: LNHDA, SQIVND (reference sequence). In nucleotides, the CDR3 is TGTGCCAGTAGCGGACAGGGTAGTCAGCCCCAGCATTTT. Its translation is CASSGQGSQPQHF.

The chain recombines TRBV19 with TRBJ2-2; no clear D. Between the trimmed V and J ends, which lost 0 bases and 2 bases, there was a span of 7 bases. Germline CDR1 and CDR2: LNHDA and SQIVND (reference sequence). The CDR3 runs to 15 residues. CDR3 in amino acids: CASSIDRLNTGELFF. The CDR3 DNA reads TGTGCCAGTAGTATAGACAGGCTCAACACCGGGGAGCTGTTTTTT.

The chain has TRBV28 and TRBJ1-5, with D unclear. This CDR3 contains 18 residues. Trimming left V 5 bases short and J 0 bases short, with 20 bases between. Germline lookup yields CDR1 MDHEN and CDR2 SYDVKM. The CDR3 DNA reads TGTGCCAGCAGTCAGCCCCCCGGCAGAGCCTATAGCAATCAGCCCCAGCATTTT. Its translation is CASSQPPGRAYSNQPQHF. Looking up the rest from reference TRBV28 and TRBJ1-5 gives the full variable domain: DVKVTQSSRYLVKRTGEKVFLECVQDMDHENMFWYRQDPGLGLRLIYFSYDVKMKEKGDIPEGYSVSREKKERFSLILESASTNQTSMYLCASSQPPGRAYSNQPQHFGDGTRLSIL.

CDR3 in amino acids: CASSAGLGIFAYEQYF. As DNA, the CDR3 is TGCGCCAGCAGCGCTGGGTTGGGTATTTTTGCGTACGAGCAGTACTTC. The chain recombines TRBV5-1 with TRBJ2-7; D gene ambiguous. The V gene lost 4 bases and the J gene lost 4 bases, with 21 bases spanning the gap. The germline gives CDR1 SGHRS, CDR2 YFSETQ. The CDR3 sequence is 16 residues long.

The chain carries TRBV5-1 and TRBJ2-7; 10 bases are a match to TRBD1. V shed 0 bases and J 8 bases; nucleotides not matched to a gene: 8. The CDR3 runs 15 residues. CDR1 is SGHRS, CDR2 YFSETQ, per germline. CDR3 coding DNA: TGCGCCAGCAGCTTGGGCGGGACAGGGGAGAATAAGCAGTACTTC. Translated: CASSLGGTGENKQYF.

The chain recombines TRBV6-6 with TRBJ1-1; a possible D gene is TRBD1 (6 bases). V lost 0 bases, J lost 1 base, and 6 bases lay in between. The germline V gene has CDR1 MNHNY and CDR2 SVGAGI (reference sequence). This CDR3 has 14 amino acids. This chain's CDR3 is CASSYSTGNTEAFF. The CDR3 DNA is TGTGCCAGCAGTTACTCGACAGGGAACACTGAAGCTTTCTTT.

The rearrangement links TRBV6-1 to TRBJ1-5, with a tentative D call TRBD1 (6 bases). The V end lost 3 bases, the J end lost 5 bases, and 11 bases lay between the germline ends. The CDR3 has 14 residues. Germline assignment: CDR1 MNHNS and CDR2 SASEGT. As DNA, the CDR3 is TGTGCCAGCAGTGACGCGGGGGCTGATCAGCCCCAGCATTTT. Amino acids: CASSDAGADQPQHF.

V and J are TRBV5-6 and TRBJ2-7, with TRBD1 matching over 9 bases. V was pared by 4 bases and J by 5 bases, with 13 bases of the junction left unmatched. From germline, CDR1 is SGHDT and CDR2 YYEEEE. There are 16 residues in the CDR3. Here the CDR3 reads CASSPMVGQGYDEQYF. The CDR3 DNA is TGTGCCAGCAGCCCTATGGTTGGACAGGGGTATGACGAGCAGTACTTC.

V usage is TRBV5-6 and J usage is TRBJ1-4, with D possibly being TRBD1 (5 bases). Trimming shortened V by 2 bases and J by 8 bases, and 10 bases separated the two germline ends. Germline loops: CDR1 SGHDT, CDR2 YYEEEE. The CDR3 runs 13 residues. The CDR3: CASSFDRGEKLFF. CDR3 DNA: TGTGCCAGCAGCTTCGACAGAGGAGAAAAACTGTTTTTT.

The chain combines TRBV7-6 with TRBJ2-3; D unresolved. V was clipped by 0 bases and J by 2 bases, with 9 bases between them. The V gene's germline CDR1 is SGHVS and CDR2 FNYEAQ. This CDR3 is built from 15 residues. The CDR3 loop is CASSLAGEVTDTQYF. The DNA of the CDR3 is TGTGCCAGCAGCTTAGCCGGCGAGGTCACAGATACGCAGTATTTT.

The V call is TRBV4-1, the J call TRBJ1-1; no clear D. Trimming took 0 bases from V and 5 from J, leaving 4 bases between them. This CDR3 contains 12 residues. Germline loops: CDR1 MGHRA, CDR2 YSYEKL. CDR3 bases: TGCGCCAGCAGCCAAGAACGTACTGAAGCTTTCTTT. This gives the protein CASSQERTEAFF.